Listed below are T cell receptor beta chains from one sample, sequenced in a study of beta chain features in type 1 diabetes. Using immunoSEQ multiplex PCR, the repertoire was profiled, and TCRdb retains in-frame clones only, with some absent. This table has about 930,000 clones, about a sixth appearing once. The source material was naive CD4+ T cells from blood. The receptors stem from a woman aged 18-35 years in good health. Both conserved end residues are part of each CDR3. The order of the fields is J gene, D gene, clone size, V gene, CDR3 DNA, CDR3 protein. A D gene is named only where the DNA matches it firmly. The size field is filled for only some rows; it gives once, few, many or a size class.

TRBJ2-7,TRBD1,few,TRBV2,TGTGCCAGCCTTAGACAGGGAAGGCCCTACGAGCAGTACTTC,CASLRQGRPYEQYF
TRBJ1-1,-,few,TRBV5-6,TGTGCCAGCAGCTTGCTCAGGGCATCAGCTTTCTTT,CASSLLRASAFF
TRBJ2-1,-,-,TRBV4-2,TGTGCCAGCAGTCGTGGGAACTACAATGAGCAGTTCTTC,CASSRGNYNEQFF
TRBJ2-7,TRBD2,few,TRBV4-2,TGTGCCAGCAGCCAAGGTAGCGGGAGGGCCACCGAGCAGTACTTC,CASSQGSGRATEQYF
TRBJ2-7,TRBD2,few,TRBV7-2,TGTGCCAGCAGCCCCCAGGCGTCTAGCGGGAGGATGTATTACGAGCAGTACTTC,CASSPQASSGRMYYEQYF
TRBJ2-1,-,-,TRBV9,TGTGCCAGCAGCGTGGCGCCCAGCTCCTACAATGAGCAGTTCTTC,CASSVAPSSYNEQFF
TRBJ1-2,-,few,TRBV6-1,TGTGCCACCCAATCGGACGGGGCGTACTATGGCTACACCTTC,CATQSDGAYYGYTF
TRBJ2-5,-,-,TRBV7-2,TGTGCCAGCAGCTTACAGTCTAGCTATGAGACCCAGTACTTC,CASSLQSSYETQYF
TRBJ2-5,TRBD1,few,TRBV7-2,TGTGCCAGCAGCTTCGGACAGGGGGGAGAGACCCAGTACTTC,CASSFGQGGETQYF
TRBJ2-5,TRBD2,few,TRBV5-4,TGTGCCAGCAGCTCCGGGACTAGCGGGAGGAAAGAGACCCAGTACTTC,CASSSGTSGRKETQYF
TRBJ1-2,TRBD1,few,TRBV18,TGTGCCAGCTCACCTGGGCCAGGGACAGGGGGATCCAACTATGGCTACACCTTC,CASSPGPGTGGSNYGYTF
TRBJ1-1,TRBD1,few,TRBV18,TGTGCCAGCTCATCAGGGACAGGGTCCACTGAAGCTTTCTTT,CASSSGTGSTEAFF
TRBJ2-2,TRBD2,few,TRBV11-2,TGTGCCAGCAGTCTGAGGGAGGGTACCGGGGAGCTGTTTTTT,CASSLREGTGELFF
TRBJ2-5,-,few,TRBV13,TGTGCCAGCAGCTTAGGAACTAGCCCCCCCGGGGAGACCCAGTACTTC,CASSLGTSPPGETQYF
TRBJ2-1,-,-,TRBV12-5,TGTGCTAGTGGTTCGCCCTCGTCGGGGGTCTCAGGGGACGCTTACAATGAGCAGTTCTTC,CASGSPSSGVSGDAYNEQFF
TRBJ1-1,-,few,TRBV29-1,TGCAGCGCTTCCTTGGGGTTGTACACTGAAGCTTTCTTT,CSASLGLYTEAFF
TRBJ1-3,-,few,TRBV4-2,TGTGCCAGCAGCCAAGCCTTCCTAGACACCATATATTTT,CASSQAFLDTIYF
TRBJ2-3,TRBD2,few,TRBV7-9,TGTGCCAGCAGCTGGAGCGGGAGGGACACAGATACGCAGTATTTT,CASSWSGRDTDTQYF
TRBJ1-5,-,few,TRBV5-5,TGTGCCAGCAGCTTTAAGCCCAGGGCCGGTGGAAATCAGCCCCAGCATTTT,CASSFKPRAGGNQPQHF
TRBJ1-4,TRBD1,-,TRBV2,TGTGCCAGCAGTCTGAATCTTGGGACAGTAATTGAAAAACTGTTTTTT,CASSLNLGTVIEKLFF
TRBJ1-1,-,-,TRBV19,TGTGCCAGTAGTATTTCCGGGGATGAAGCTTTCTTT,CASSISGDEAFF
TRBJ2-3,-,few,TRBV7-9,TGTGCCAGCAGCTTACTGAGCGGAGATACGCAGTATTTT,CASSLLSGDTQYF
TRBJ2-5,-,-,TRBV5-6,TGTGCCAGCAGCTTGATCAGCGGAGAGGCAGAGACCCAGTACTTC,CASSLISGEAETQYF
TRBJ2-1,-,few,TRBV4-3,TGCGCCAGCAGCCAAGTTTGGATTGGCGGTTCCTACAATGAGCAGTTCTTC,CASSQVWIGGSYNEQFF
TRBJ1-1,-,few,TRBV6-5,TGTGCCAGCATCTTTCAGGGCGCCAGGACTGAAGCTTTCTTT,CASIFQGARTEAFF
TRBJ1-1,-,-,TRBV11-2,TGTGCCAGCAGCTTACAGGGCACTGAAGCTTTCTTT,CASSLQGTEAFF
TRBJ1-2,TRBD1,-,TRBV5-4,TGTGCCAGCAGCTTGAACAGGGGCCGCGGCTACACCTTC,CASSLNRGRGYTF
TRBJ2-1,TRBD2,few,TRBV19,TGTGCCAGTAAGGAGCGGGGGAGCTCCTACAATGAGCAGTTCTTC,CASKERGSSYNEQFF
TRBJ2-3,-,-,TRBV18,TGTGCCAGCTCACCACCTTTCTTTACTAGAGGGTCCACAGATACGCAGTATTTT,CASSPPFFTRGSTDTQYF
TRBJ2-7,-,-,TRBV28,TGTGCCAGCTCGCGCCCTGGGGGACCGTACGAGCAGTACTTC,CASSRPGGPYEQYF
TRBJ2-7,TRBD2,few,TRBV7-9,TGTGCCAGCAGCCGGGACTTTAAGCGGGAGTATCCGTACTTC,CASSRDFKREYPYF
TRBJ2-1,TRBD2,few,TRBV4-3,TGCGCCAGCAGCCAGGGACTACCCCTGGGTAATGAGCAGTTCTTC,CASSQGLPLGNEQFF
TRBJ2-7,-,-,TRBV19,TGTGCCAGTAGTCTGGCCGGGAACTCCTACGAGCAGTACTTC,CASSLAGNSYEQYF
TRBJ2-1,-,-,TRBV10-3,TGTGCCATCAGTGGAACGGACGGGATGGCCTACAATGAGCAGTTCTTC,CAISGTDGMAYNEQFF
TRBJ1-2,-,few,TRBV7-9,TGTGCCAGCAGCCCCGCTGCGGGGGGGGATGGCTACACCTTC,CASSPAAGGDGYTF
TRBJ1-1,-,-,TRBV10-2,TGCGCCAGCAGTGAGTGGCCAGCGCACATGAACACTGAAGCTTTCTTT,CASSEWPAHMNTEAFF
TRBJ1-1,-,few,TRBV10-3,TGTGCCATCAGTGTCGGTCAAGCGAACACTGAAGCTTTCTTT,CAISVGQANTEAFF
TRBJ2-6,-,few,TRBV7-8,TGTGCCAGCAGCTCTTTAATGACAGGATCTGGGGCCAACGTCCTGACTTTC,CASSSLMTGSGANVLTF
TRBJ2-7,-,few,TRBV10-3,TGTGCCATCAGCCCAGCCTTACCTTCCTACGAGCAGTACTTC,CAISPALPSYEQYF
TRBJ1-1,TRBD1,few,TRBV27,TGTGCCAGCAGTCCTCGGACAGGGTCTGAAGCTTTCTTT,CASSPRTGSEAFF
TRBJ2-7,TRBD2,-,TRBV6-5,TGTGCCAGCAGCCGAGGACTAGCGGGAACCTACGAGCAGTACTTC,CASSRGLAGTYEQYF
TRBJ2-2,-,-,TRBV11-2,TGTGCCAGCAGCCCAATCAACGGGGAGCTGTTTTTT,CASSPINGELFF
TRBJ2-7,-,-,TRBV28,TGTGCCAGCAGTTTGGGACAAAATTACGAGCAGTACTTC,CASSLGQNYEQYF
TRBJ2-2,TRBD2,-,TRBV28,TGTGCCAGCAGTTTGGAGCGGGGGTACACCGGGGAGCTGTTTTTT,CASSLERGYTGELFF
TRBJ1-1,-,-,TRBV11-3,TGTGCCAGCAGCCAGGAGGGACCGAACACTGAAGCTTTCTTT,CASSQEGPNTEAFF
TRBJ2-3,-,-,TRBV7-2,TGTGCCAGCAGCCTGGACTGGTATACGCAGTATTTT,CASSLDWYTQYF
TRBJ1-2,TRBD1,once,TRBV2,TGTGCCAGCAGTGAAGCGTCCGGGACAGGGAACTATGGCTACACCTTC,CASSEASGTGNYGYTF
TRBJ2-5,-,-,TRBV5-6,TGTGCCAGCAGATCGGGACGCTCGGAGACCCAGTACTTC,CASRSGRSETQYF